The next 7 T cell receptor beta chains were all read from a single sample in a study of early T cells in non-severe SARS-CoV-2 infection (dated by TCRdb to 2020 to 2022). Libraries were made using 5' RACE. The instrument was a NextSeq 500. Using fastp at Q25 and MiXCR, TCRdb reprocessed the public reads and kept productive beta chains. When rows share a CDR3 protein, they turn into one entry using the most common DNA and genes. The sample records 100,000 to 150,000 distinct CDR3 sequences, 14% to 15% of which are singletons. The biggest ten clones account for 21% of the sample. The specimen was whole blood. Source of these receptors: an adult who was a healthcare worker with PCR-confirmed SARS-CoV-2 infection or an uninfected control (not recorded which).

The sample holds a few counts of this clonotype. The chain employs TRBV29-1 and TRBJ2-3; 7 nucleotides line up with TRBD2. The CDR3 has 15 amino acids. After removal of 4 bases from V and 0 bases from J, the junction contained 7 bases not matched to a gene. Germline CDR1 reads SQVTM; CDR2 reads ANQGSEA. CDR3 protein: CSVGSGETSTDTQYF. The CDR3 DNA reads TGCAGCGTTGGGAGCGGGGAGACTAGCACAGATACGCAGTATTTT.

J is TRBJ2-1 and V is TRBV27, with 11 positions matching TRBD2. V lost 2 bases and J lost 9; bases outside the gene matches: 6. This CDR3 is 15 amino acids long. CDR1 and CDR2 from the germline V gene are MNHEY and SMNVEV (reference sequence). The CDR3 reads CASSLISGGAGEQFF. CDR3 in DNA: TGTGCCAGCAGTTTAATTAGCGGGGGGGCCGGTGAGCAGTTCTTC.

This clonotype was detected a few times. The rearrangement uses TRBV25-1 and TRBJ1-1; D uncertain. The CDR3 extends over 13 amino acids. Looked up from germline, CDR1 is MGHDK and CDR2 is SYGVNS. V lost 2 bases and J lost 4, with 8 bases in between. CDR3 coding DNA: TGTGCCAGCAGTGAACGGTGGGGCACTGAAGCTTTCTTT. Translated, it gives CASSERWGTEAFF.

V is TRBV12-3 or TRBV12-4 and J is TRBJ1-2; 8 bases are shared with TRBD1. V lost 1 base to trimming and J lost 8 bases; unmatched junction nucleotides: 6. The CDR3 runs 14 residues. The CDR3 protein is CASSLGQGAHGYTF. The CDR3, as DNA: TGTGCCAGCAGTTTAGGTCAGGGGGCGCACGGCTACACCTTC.

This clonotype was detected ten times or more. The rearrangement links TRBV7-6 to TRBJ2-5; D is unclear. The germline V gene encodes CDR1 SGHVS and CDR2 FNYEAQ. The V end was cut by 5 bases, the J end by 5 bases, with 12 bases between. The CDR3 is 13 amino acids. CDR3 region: CASSPGPRETQYF. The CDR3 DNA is TGTGCCAGCAGCCCTGGACCCCGGGAGACCCAGTACTTC.

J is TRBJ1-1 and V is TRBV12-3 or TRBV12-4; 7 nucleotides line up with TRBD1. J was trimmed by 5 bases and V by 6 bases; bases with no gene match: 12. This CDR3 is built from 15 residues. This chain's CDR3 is CASRPSQGERTEAFF. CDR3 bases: TGTGCCAGCAGGCCCTCCCAGGGGGAAAGGACTGAAGCTTTCTTT.

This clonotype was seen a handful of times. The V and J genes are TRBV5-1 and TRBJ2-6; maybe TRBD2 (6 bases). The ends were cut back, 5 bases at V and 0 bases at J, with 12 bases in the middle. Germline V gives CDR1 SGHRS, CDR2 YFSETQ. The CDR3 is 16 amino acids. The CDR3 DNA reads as TGCGCCAGCAGTGGCGGGGAGAGCTCTGGGGCCAACGTCCTGACTTTC. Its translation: CASSGGESSGANVLTF.